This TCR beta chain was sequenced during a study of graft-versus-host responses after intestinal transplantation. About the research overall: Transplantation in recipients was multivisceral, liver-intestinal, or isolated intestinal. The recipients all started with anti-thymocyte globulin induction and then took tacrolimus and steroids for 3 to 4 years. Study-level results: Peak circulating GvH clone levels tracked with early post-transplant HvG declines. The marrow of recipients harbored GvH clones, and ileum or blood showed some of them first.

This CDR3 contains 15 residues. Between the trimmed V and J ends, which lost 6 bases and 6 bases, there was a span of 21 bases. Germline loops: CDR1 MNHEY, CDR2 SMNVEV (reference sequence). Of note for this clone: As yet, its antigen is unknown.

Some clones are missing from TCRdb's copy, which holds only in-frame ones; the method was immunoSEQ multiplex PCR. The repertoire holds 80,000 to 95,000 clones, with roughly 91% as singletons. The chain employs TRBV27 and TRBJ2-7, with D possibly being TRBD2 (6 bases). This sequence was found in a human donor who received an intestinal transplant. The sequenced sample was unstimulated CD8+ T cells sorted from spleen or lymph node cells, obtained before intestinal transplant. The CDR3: CASSPEGFGKREQYF. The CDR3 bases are TGTGCCAGCAGCCCGGAGGGGTTTGGAAAACGCGAGCAGTACTTC.